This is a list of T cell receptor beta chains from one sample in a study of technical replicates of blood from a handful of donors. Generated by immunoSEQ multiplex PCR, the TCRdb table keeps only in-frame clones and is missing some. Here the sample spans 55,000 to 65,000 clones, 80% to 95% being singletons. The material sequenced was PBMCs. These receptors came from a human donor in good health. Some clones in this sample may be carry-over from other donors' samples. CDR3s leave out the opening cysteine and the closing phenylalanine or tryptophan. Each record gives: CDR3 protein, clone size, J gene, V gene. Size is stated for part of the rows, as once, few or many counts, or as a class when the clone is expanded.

CDR3 protein: ASSTGQQAKNIQY
clone size: -
J gene: TRBJ2-4
V gene: TRBV7-2

CDR3 protein: ASSLERLAKNIQY
clone size: few
J gene: TRBJ2-4
V gene: TRBV7-9

CDR3 protein: ASSERGDRTYNEQF
clone size: once
J gene: TRBJ2-1
V gene: TRBV9

CDR3 protein: ATRIQENTEAF
clone size: -
J gene: TRBJ1-1
V gene: TRBV10-3

CDR3 protein: ASSAVPGYEGQY
clone size: -
J gene: TRBJ2-7
V gene: TRBV2

CDR3 protein: ASSPLYSNQPQH
clone size: -
J gene: TRBJ1-5
V gene: TRBV2

CDR3 protein: ASPFSGEETQY
clone size: -
J gene: TRBJ2-5
V gene: TRBV19

CDR3 protein: APPARVGTKNIQY
clone size: -
J gene: TRBJ2-4
V gene: TRBV10-3

CDR3 protein: ASSAGGLNEKLF
clone size: -
J gene: TRBJ1-4
V gene: TRBV5-1

CDR3 protein: AWSRDSNQPQH
clone size: -
J gene: TRBJ1-5
V gene: TRBV30

CDR3 protein: ASSAGQLNTIY
clone size: -
J gene: TRBJ1-3
V gene: TRBV9

CDR3 protein: AIRDRLSYEQY
clone size: -
J gene: TRBJ2-7
V gene: TRBV10-3

CDR3 protein: ASSESTGTQY
clone size: -
J gene: TRBJ2-5
V gene: TRBV2

CDR3 protein: ATMGGGGDTQY
clone size: -
J gene: TRBJ2-3
V gene: TRBV10-3

CDR3 protein: ASSPESPTPTDTQY
clone size: -
J gene: TRBJ2-3
V gene: TRBV16

CDR3 protein: ASSYAGGEAF
clone size: -
J gene: TRBJ1-1
V gene: TRBV7-8

CDR3 protein: ASSSGPEKLF
clone size: once
J gene: TRBJ1-4
V gene: TRBV11-2

CDR3 protein: ASSLTAPNTEAF
clone size: -
J gene: TRBJ1-1
V gene: TRBV27

CDR3 protein: ASSTYNRVSYEQY
clone size: -
J gene: TRBJ2-7
V gene: TRBV28

CDR3 protein: ASSQEFLRQYQPQH
clone size: -
J gene: TRBJ1-5
V gene: TRBV4-3

CDR3 protein: ASSSVHPGNTIY
clone size: -
J gene: TRBJ1-3
V gene: TRBV4-2

CDR3 protein: ASSMGHLNTEAF
clone size: few
J gene: TRBJ1-1
V gene: TRBV7-9

CDR3 protein: ATSRVGGVGWETQY
clone size: -
J gene: TRBJ2-5
V gene: TRBV15

CDR3 protein: ASSFDTNSYEQY
clone size: once
J gene: TRBJ2-7
V gene: TRBV9

CDR3 protein: ASSSRDRVMAGELF
clone size: -
J gene: TRBJ2-2
V gene: TRBV13

CDR3 protein: ASSFAPTGQY
clone size: -
J gene: TRBJ2-7
V gene: TRBV7-9

CDR3 protein: ASSLPDSAPGELF
clone size: -
J gene: TRBJ2-2
V gene: TRBV5-6

CDR3 protein: ASSLDRNRDEAF
clone size: -
J gene: TRBJ1-1
V gene: TRBV2

CDR3 protein: ATSRDGQGYEKLF
clone size: -
J gene: TRBJ1-4
V gene: TRBV15

CDR3 protein: ASSLNGYT
clone size: -
J gene: TRBJ1-2
V gene: TRBV13

CDR3 protein: ASSPGIVVKKDSVQY
clone size: -
J gene: TRBJ2-3
V gene: TRBV5-4

CDR3 protein: ASSLLGSYYNEQF
clone size: once
J gene: TRBJ2-1
V gene: TRBV27

CDR3 protein: ASSEGGTEAF
clone size: -
J gene: TRBJ1-1
V gene: TRBV25-1

CDR3 protein: ASSQGLAGSSTDTQY
clone size: -
J gene: TRBJ2-3
V gene: TRBV4-3

CDR3 protein: AWRAITGSYEQY
clone size: -
J gene: TRBJ2-7
V gene: TRBV30

CDR3 protein: ASSLRGAGTGELF
clone size: -
J gene: TRBJ2-2
V gene: TRBV7-2

CDR3 protein: AISGTGGRETQY
clone size: -
J gene: TRBJ2-5
V gene: TRBV10-3

CDR3 protein: ATSPTQGNTEAF
clone size: -
J gene: TRBJ1-1
V gene: TRBV15

CDR3 protein: AWATKDSDNEKLF
clone size: -
J gene: TRBJ1-4
V gene: TRBV30

CDR3 protein: ASSLDYSGPGELF
clone size: once
J gene: TRBJ2-2
V gene: TRBV5-5

CDR3 protein: ASSPQGQLNQPQH
clone size: -
J gene: TRBJ1-5
V gene: TRBV5-8

CDR3 protein: ASSVGGRQALDGYT
clone size: -
J gene: TRBJ1-2
V gene: TRBV9

CDR3 protein: ASSLRGQNEKLF
clone size: -
J gene: TRBJ1-4
V gene: TRBV5-6

CDR3 protein: ASTSAGTGALEQY
clone size: -
J gene: TRBJ2-7
V gene: TRBV6-5

CDR3 protein: ASSVGGSNQPQH
clone size: -
J gene: TRBJ1-5
V gene: TRBV25-1

CDR3 protein: ASSFSGTSYNEQF
clone size: -
J gene: TRBJ2-1
V gene: TRBV5-1

CDR3 protein: ASSHRQGTYEQY
clone size: -
J gene: TRBJ2-7
V gene: TRBV4-3

CDR3 protein: ATRAPDTEAF
clone size: -
J gene: TRBJ1-1
V gene: TRBV6-5

CDR3 protein: ASTSRPGGEAF
clone size: -
J gene: TRBJ1-1
V gene: TRBV7-2

CDR3 protein: ATSRPTSGKSYEQY
clone size: -
J gene: TRBJ2-7
V gene: TRBV15

CDR3 protein: ASSTRVNTEAF
clone size: -
J gene: TRBJ1-1
V gene: TRBV7-2

CDR3 protein: ASSQGGSYEQY
clone size: -
J gene: TRBJ2-7
V gene: TRBV4-1